This TCR beta chain was sequenced for a study of T-cell reconstitution after alpha-beta-depleted transplantation in children. Germline V gene data show CDR1 as ENHRY and CDR2 as SYGVKD. The CDR3 is 16 amino acids. V shed 6 bases and J shed 7 bases, with 21 bases lying between them. About this clonotype: What it binds is not known.

The TCRbeta library was prepared with unique molecular identifiers. TCRdb used MiXCR to reprocess the PCR reads, holding one entry per CDR3 protein. Of hundreds of thousands of distinct CDR3 sequences detected, 10% to 15% appear once; the ten largest clones hold around 0.8%. Findings of the study overall: The origin of alpha-beta T cells about two months after transplant was reportedly several hundred expanded graft clones. There were some patients whose high TCRbeta diversity at day 60 came from surviving recipient T cells and thymic progenitors. T cells produced anew were the main source of T-cell counts and diversity one year after transplant.

Sequences were derived from PBMCs, sampled before TCRalphabeta/CD19-depleted stem cell transplant. The clonotype was recovered from a girl aged 2 to 10 with congenital amegakaryocytic thrombocytopenia, due to receive a stem cell transplant. The chain is built from TRBV10-3 and TRBJ2-2; a weak D match, TRBD2 (6 bases). The CDR3 DNA sequence: TGTGCCATCAGCCCTATCTCCGGGACTGGAGACGGGGAGCTGTTTTTT. The encoded protein is CAISPISGTGDGELFF.